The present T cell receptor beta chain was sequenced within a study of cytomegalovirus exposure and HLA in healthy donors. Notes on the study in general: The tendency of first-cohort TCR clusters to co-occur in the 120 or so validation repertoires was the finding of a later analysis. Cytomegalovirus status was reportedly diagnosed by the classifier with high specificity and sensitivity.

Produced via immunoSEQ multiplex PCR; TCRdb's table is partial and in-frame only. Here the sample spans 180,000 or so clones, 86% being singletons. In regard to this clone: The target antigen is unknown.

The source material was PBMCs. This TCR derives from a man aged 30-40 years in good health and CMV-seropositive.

The CDR3 here is CASSLGVQGDYGYTF. CDR3 DNA sequence: TGTGCCAGCAGCTTAGGGGTCCAGGGCGACTATGGCTACACCTTC. This sequence joins TRBV7-9 and TRBJ1-2, with D possibly TRBD1 on 5 matching bases. V was trimmed by 1 base and J by 3 bases, leaving 12 bases between them. The germline V gene has CDR1 SEHNR and CDR2 FQNEAQ (reference sequence). The CDR3 is made up of 15 amino acids.